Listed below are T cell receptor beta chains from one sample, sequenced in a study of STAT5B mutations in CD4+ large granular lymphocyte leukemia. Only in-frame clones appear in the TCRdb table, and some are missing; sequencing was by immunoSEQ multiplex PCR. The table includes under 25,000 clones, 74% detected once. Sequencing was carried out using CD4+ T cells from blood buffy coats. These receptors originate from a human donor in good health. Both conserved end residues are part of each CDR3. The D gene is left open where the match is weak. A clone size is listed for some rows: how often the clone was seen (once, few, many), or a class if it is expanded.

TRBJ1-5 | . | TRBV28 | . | CASSFFPPPQPQHF | TGTGCCAGCAGTTTTTTTCCGCCCCCTCAGCCCCAGCATTTT
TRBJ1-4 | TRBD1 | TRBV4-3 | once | CASSLVTGGWEKLFF | TGCGCCAGCAGCCTCGTGACAGGGGGGTGGGAAAAACTGTTTTTT
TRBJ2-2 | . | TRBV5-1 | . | CASSLMGRYTGELFF | TGCGCCAGCAGCTTAATGGGGAGGTACACCGGGGAGCTGTTTTTT
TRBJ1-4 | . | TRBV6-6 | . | CASYQGPGDEKLFF | TGTGCCAGTTATCAGGGACCGGGAGATGAAAAACTGTTTTTT
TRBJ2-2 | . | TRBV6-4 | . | CASSPTRDGELFF | TGTGCCAGCAGTCCAACTAGGGACGGGGAGCTGTTTTTT
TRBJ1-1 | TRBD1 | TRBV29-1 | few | CSVNRGLYAEAFF | TGCAGCGTGAACAGGGGGCTCTACGCTGAAGCTTTCTTT
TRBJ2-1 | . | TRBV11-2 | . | CASSFRGLLYNEQFF | TGTGCCAGCAGCTTCAGAGGGCTTCTCTACAATGAGCAGTTCTTC
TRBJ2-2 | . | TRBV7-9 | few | CASSPTVRRGTGELFF | TGTGCCAGCAGCCCGACAGTCCGTCGGGGCACCGGGGAGCTGTTTTTT
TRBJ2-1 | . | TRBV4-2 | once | CASSQGLGQFF | TGTGCCAGCAGCCAAGGATTGGGGCAGTTCTTC
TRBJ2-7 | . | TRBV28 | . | CASSLGSKDEQYF | TGTGCCAGCAGTTTAGGTAGTAAGGACGAGCAGTACTTC
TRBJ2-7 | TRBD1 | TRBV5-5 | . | CASSWGPDREFREQYF | TGTGCCAGCAGCTGGGGCCCAGACAGGGAATTCCGCGAGCAGTACTTC
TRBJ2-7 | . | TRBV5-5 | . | CASSFPDRTYEQYF | TGTGCCAGCAGCTTCCCGGACAGAACCTACGAGCAGTACTTC
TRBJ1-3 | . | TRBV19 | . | CASSMMDGNTIYF | TGTGCCAGTAGTATGATGGATGGAAACACCATATATTTT
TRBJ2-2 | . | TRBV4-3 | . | CASSQAVENSNTGELFF | TGCGCCAGCAGCCAAGCGGTTGAGAACTCGAACACCGGGGAGCTGTTTTTT
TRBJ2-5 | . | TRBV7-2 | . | CASSLDIGEETQYF | TGTGCCAGCAGCTTAGATATTGGGGAAGAGACCCAGTACTTC
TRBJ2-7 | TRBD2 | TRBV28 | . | CASSFRPSGGASEQYF | TGTGCCAGCAGTTTTAGGCCTAGCGGGGGTGCCTCCGAGCAGTACTTC
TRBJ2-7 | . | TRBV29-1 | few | CSVWESSYEQYF | TGCAGCGTTTGGGAGAGCTCCTACGAGCAGTACTTC
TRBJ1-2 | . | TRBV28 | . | CASSSRDHNYGYTF | TGTGCCAGCAGTTCCAGGGATCATAACTATGGCTACACCTTC
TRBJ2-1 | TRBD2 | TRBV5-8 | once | CASSLGLAGPHGSYNEQFF | TGTGCCAGCAGCTTGGGACTAGCGGGTCCCCACGGCTCCTACAATGAGCAGTTCTTC
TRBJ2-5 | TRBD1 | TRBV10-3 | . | CAISDLAGGPRYQETQYF | TGTGCCATCAGTGATTTGGCAGGGGGCCCGCGGTACCAAGAGACCCAGTACTTC
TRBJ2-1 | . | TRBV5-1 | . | CASSFTGPTYNEQFF | TGCGCCAGCAGCTTCACGGGGCCGACCTACAATGAGCAGTTCTTC
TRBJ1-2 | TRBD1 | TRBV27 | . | CASSPSDPGQGYGYTF | TGTGCCAGCAGCCCATCCGACCCGGGACAGGGCTATGGCTACACCTTC
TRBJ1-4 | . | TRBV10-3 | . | CAISPGQFNEKLFF | TGTGCCATCAGTCCAGGACAGTTTAATGAAAAACTGTTTTTT
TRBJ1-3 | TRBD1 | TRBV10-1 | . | CASRELQGADGNTIYF | TGCGCCAGCAGGGAACTACAGGGGGCCGATGGAAACACCATATATTTT
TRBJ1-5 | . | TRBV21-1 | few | CASSARGAQPQHF | TGTGCCAGCAGCGCCAGGGGGGCTCAGCCCCAGCATTTT
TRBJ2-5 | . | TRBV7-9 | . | CASSPDPGLEETQYF | TGTGCCAGCAGCCCAGACCCGGGGTTGGAGGAGACCCAGTACTTC
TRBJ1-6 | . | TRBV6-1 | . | CASSEQRLNSPLHF | TGTGCCAGCAGTGAACAGCGGTTGAATTCACCCCTCCACTTT
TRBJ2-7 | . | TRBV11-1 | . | CASSQHRYEQYF | TGTGCCAGCAGCCAACACCGCTACGAGCAGTACTTC
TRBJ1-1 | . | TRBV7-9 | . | CASSPHTGGGTEAFF | TGTGCCAGCAGCCCCCATACGGGCGGGGGCACTGAAGCTTTCTTT
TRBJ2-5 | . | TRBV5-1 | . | CASSLRTGETQYF | TGCGCCAGCAGCCTGAGGACCGGGGAGACCCAGTACTTC
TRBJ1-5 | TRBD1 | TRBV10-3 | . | CATQGAGNQPQHF | TGTGCCACACAGGGGGCTGGCAATCAGCCCCAGCATTTT
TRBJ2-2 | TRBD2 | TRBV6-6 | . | CASSTLAGPGELFF | TGTGCCAGCAGTACTCTAGCGGGCCCCGGGGAGCTGTTTTTT
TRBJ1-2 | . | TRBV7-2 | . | CASSLYSMNGYTF | TGTGCCAGCAGCTTGTATAGTATGAATGGCTACACCTTC
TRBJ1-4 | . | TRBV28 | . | CASSFKSVLGKLFF | TGTGCCAGCAGTTTCAAGTCGGTCCTTGGGAAACTGTTTTTT
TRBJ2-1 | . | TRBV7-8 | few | CASSLDDRGVLGYNEQFF | TGTGCCAGCAGCCTAGACGATCGGGGTGTACTAGGCTACAATGAGCAGTTCTTC
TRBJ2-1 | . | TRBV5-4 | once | CASSLINEQFF | TGTGCCAGCAGCTTGATTAATGAGCAGTTCTTC
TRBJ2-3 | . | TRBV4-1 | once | CASSQVLVITTDTQYF | TGCGCCAGCAGCCAAGTGTTGGTGATAACCACAGATACGCAGTATTTT
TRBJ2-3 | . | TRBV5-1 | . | CASSFAGISTDTQYF | TGCGCCAGCAGCTTTGCCGGGATAAGCACAGATACGCAGTATTTT
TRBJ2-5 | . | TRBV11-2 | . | CASSTSRDQYF | TGTGCCAGCAGCACCTCGAGGGACCAGTACTTC